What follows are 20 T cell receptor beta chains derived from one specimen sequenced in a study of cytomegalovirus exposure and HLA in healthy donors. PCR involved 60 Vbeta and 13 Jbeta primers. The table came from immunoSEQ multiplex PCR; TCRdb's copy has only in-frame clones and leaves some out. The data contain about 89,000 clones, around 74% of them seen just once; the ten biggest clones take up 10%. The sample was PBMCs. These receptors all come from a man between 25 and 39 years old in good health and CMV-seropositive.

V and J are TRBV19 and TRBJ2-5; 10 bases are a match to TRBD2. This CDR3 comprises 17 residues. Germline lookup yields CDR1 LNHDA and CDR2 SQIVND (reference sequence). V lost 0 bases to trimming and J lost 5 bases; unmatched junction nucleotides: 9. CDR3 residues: CASSIDRASGGSETQYF. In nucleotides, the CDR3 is TGTGCCAGTAGTATAGATCGGGCTAGCGGGGGATCGGAGACCCAGTACTTC.

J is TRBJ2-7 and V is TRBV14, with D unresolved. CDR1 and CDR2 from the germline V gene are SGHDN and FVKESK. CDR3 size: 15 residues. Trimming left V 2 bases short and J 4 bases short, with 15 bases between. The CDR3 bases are TGTGCCAGCAGCCAATTCCGCACAACACCGTACGAGCAGTACTTC. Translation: CASSQFRTTPYEQYF. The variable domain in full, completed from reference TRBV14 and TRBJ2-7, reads EAGVTQFPSHSVIEKGQTVTLRCDPISGHDNLYWYRRVMGKEIKFLLHFVKESKQDESGMPNNRFLAERTGGTYSTLKVQPAELEDSGVYFCASSQFRTTPYEQYFGPGTRLTVT.

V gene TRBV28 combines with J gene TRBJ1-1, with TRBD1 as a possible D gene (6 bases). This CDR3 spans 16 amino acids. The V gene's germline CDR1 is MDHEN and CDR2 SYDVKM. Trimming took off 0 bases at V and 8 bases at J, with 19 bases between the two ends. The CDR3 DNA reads TGTGCCAGCAGTTTATGGCGTATGGCGACAGGCCGGGAAGCTTTCTTT. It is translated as CASSLWRMATGREAFF.

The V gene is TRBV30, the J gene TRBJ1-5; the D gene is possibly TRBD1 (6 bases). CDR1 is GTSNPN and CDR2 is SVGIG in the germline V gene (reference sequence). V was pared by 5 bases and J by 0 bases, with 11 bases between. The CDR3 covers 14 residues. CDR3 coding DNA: TGTGCCTGGGCCACAGGGTCTAGCAATCAGCCCCAGCATTTT. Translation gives CAWATGSSNQPQHF.

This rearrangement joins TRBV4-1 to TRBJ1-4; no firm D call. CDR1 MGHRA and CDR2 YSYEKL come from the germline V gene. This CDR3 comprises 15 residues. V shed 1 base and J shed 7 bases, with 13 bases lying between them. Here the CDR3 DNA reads TGCGCCAGCAGCCAAGCACACTTCTCGGGTGAAAAACTGTTTTTT. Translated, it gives CASSQAHFSGEKLFF.

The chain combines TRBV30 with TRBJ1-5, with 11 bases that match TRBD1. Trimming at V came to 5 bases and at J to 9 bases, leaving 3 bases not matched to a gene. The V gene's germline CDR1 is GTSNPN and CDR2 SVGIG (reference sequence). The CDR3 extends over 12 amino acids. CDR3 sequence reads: CAWGTGGVPQHF. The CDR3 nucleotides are TGTGCCTGGGGGACAGGGGGTGTGCCCCAGCATTTT.

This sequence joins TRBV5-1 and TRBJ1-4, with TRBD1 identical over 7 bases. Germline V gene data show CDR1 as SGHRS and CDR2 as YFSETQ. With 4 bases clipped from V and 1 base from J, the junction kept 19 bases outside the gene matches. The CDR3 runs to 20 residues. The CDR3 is CASSRIGQGEVRQTNEKLFF. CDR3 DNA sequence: TGCGCCAGCAGCCGTATAGGGCAGGGGGAAGTTCGTCAAACTAATGAAAAACTGTTTTTT.

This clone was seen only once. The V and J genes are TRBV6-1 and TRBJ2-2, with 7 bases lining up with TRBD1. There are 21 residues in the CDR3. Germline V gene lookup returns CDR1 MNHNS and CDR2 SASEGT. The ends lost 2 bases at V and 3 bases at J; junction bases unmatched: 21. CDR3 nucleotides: TGTGCCAGCAGTGAAAGCAGGGGGTCCGGTTTTCCTTACGCGGACACCGGGGAGCTGTTTTTT. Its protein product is CASSESRGSGFPYADTGELFF.

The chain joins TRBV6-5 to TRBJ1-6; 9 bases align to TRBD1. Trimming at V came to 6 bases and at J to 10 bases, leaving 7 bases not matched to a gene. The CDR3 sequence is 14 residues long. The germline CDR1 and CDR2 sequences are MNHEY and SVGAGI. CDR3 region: CASSSGTGNSPLHF. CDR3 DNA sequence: TGTGCCAGCAGCTCCGGGACAGGGAACTCACCCCTCCACTTT.

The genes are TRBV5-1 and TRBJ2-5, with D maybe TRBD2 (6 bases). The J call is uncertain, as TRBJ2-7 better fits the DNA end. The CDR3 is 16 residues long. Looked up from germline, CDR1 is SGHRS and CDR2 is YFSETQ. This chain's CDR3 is CASSLVGGTVSYEQYF. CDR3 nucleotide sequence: TGCGCCAGCAGCTTGGTTGGAGGGACCGTCTCCTACGAGCAGTACTTC.

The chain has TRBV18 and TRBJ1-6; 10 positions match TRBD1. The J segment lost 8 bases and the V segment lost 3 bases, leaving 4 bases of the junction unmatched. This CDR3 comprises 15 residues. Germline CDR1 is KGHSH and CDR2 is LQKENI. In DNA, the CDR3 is TGTGCCAGCTCACCCGCCGGGACAGGGGATTCACCCCTCCACTTT. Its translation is CASSPAGTGDSPLHF.

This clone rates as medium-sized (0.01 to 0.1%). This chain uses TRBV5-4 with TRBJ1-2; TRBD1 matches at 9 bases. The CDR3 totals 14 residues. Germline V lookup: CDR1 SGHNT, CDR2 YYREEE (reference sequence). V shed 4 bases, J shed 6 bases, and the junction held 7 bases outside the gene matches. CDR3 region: CASSPLDRGHGYTF. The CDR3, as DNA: TGTGCCAGCAGCCCCCTGGACAGGGGCCATGGCTACACCTTC.

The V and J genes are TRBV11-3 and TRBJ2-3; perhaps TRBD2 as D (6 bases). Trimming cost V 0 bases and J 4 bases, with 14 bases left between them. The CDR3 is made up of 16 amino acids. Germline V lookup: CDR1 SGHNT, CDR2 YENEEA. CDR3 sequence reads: CASSLEGRGGADTQYF. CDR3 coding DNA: TGTGCCAGCAGCTTAGAGGGACGGGGAGGCGCAGATACGCAGTATTTT.

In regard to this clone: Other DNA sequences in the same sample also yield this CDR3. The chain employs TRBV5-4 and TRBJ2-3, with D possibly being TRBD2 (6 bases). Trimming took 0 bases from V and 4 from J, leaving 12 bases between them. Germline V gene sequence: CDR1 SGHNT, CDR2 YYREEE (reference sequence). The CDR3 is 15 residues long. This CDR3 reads CASSLAGGLADTQYF. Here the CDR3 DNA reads TGTGCCAGCAGCTTGGCCGGGGGTTTGGCAGATACGCAGTATTTT.

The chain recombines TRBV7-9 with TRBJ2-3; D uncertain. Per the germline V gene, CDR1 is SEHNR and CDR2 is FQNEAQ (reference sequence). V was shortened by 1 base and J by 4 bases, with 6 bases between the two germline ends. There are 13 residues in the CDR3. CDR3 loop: CASSLVSPDTQYF. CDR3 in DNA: TGTGCCAGCAGCTTAGTTTCTCCAGATACGCAGTATTTT. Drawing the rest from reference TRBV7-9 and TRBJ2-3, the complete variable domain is DTGVSQNPRHKITKRGQNVTFRCDPISEHNRLYWYRQTLGQGPEFLTYFQNEAQLEKSRLLSDRFSAERPKGSFSTLEIQRTEQGDSAMYLCASSLVSPDTQYFGPGTRLTVL.

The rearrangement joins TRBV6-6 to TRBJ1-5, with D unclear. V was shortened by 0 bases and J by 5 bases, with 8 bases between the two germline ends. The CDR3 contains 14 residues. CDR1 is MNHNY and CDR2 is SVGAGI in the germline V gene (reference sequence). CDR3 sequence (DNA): TGTGCCAGCAGTTACTCGGAGGACTATCAGCCCCAGCATTTT. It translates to CASSYSEDYQPQHF.

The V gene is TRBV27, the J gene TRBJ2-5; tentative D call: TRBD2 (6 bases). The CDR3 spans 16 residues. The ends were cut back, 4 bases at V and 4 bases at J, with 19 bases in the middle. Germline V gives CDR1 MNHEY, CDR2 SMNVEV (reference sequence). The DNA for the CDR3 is TGTGCCAGCAGTTCCCTCTCGGACTCCGGGGGAGAGACCCAGTACTTC. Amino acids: CASSSLSDSGGETQYF.

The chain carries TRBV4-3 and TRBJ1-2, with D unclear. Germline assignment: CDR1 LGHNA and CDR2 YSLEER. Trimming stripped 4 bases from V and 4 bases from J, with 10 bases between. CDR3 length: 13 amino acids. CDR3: CASSPREPYGYTF. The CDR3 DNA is TGCGCCAGCAGCCCCCGGGAGCCCTATGGCTACACCTTC.

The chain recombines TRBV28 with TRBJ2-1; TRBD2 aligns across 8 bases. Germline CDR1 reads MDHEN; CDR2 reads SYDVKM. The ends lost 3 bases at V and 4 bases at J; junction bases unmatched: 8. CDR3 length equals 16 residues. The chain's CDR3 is CASSFPQAGVYNEQFF. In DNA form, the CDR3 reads TGTGCCAGCAGTTTCCCTCAAGCGGGGGTGTACAATGAGCAGTTCTTC.

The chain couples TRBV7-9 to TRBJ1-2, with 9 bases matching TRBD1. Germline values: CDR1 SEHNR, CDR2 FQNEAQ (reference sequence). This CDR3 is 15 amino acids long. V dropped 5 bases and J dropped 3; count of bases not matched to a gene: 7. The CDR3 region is CASSADRGLDYGYTF. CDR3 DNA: TGTGCCAGCAGCGCGGACAGGGGCTTGGACTATGGCTACACCTTC.